The clone carrying this T cell receptor beta chain was recorded a few times. These data belong to a study of CD8+CD57+ T cells in acquired aplastic anemia. CD8+CD57+ cell expansion, shown by flow cytometry, had occurred in the patients selected for sequencing. TCR beta VDJ combinations and CDR3 sequences were profiled from genomic DNA. MiXCR, applied by TCRdb to the reads, yields one record per CDR3 protein. The data contain 220,000 or so distinct CDR3 sequences, roughly 60% of them singletons. CDR1 and CDR2 from the germline V gene are MRHNA and SNTAGT. The CDR3 contains 16 residues. The ends lost 0 bases at V and 6 bases at J; junction bases unmatched: 8.

The specimen sequenced was sorted CD4+, CD8+, or CD8+CD57+ T cells (not recorded which) from PBMCs. The rearrangement joins TRBV6-4 to TRBJ2-3; TRBD2 agrees at 8 bases. The receptor was isolated from a human donor with aplastic anemia. The CDR3 protein is CASSDSPGGERDTQYF. The CDR3 DNA sequence: TGTGCCAGCAGTGACTCGCCCGGGGGGGAACGGGATACGCAGTATTTT.